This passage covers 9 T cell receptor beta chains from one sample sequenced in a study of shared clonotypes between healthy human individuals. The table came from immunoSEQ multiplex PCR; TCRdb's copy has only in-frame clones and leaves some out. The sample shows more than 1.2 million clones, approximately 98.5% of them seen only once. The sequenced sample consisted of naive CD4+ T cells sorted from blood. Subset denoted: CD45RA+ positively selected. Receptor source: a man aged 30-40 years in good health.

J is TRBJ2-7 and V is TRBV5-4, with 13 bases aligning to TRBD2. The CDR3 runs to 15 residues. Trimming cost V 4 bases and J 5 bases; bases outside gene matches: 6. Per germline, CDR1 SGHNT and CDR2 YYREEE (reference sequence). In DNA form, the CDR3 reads TGTGCCAGCAGCCCCTGGACTAGCGGGAGCCACGAGCAGTACTTC. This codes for CASSPWTSGSHEQYF.

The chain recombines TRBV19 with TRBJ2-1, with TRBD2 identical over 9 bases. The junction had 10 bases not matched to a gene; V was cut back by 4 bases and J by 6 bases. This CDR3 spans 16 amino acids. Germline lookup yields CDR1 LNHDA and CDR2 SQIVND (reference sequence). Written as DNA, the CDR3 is TGTGCCAGTAGTACGCGGCCAGCGGGAGGTGGCAATGAGCAGTTCTTC. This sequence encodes CASSTRPAGGGNEQFF.

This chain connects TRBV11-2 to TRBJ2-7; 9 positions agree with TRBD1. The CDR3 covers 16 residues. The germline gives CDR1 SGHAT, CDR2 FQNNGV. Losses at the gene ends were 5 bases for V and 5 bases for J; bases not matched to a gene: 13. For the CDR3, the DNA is TGTGCCAGCAGCAAATCTTCGGGACAGGGATTCCACGAGCAGTACTTC. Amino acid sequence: CASSKSSGQGFHEQYF. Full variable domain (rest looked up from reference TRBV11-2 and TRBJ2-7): EAGVAQSPRYKIIEKRQSVAFWCNPISGHATLYWYQQILGQGPKLLIQFQNNGVVDDSQLPKDRFSAERLKGVDSTLKIQPAKLEDSAVYLCASSKSSGQGFHEQYFGPGTRLTVT.

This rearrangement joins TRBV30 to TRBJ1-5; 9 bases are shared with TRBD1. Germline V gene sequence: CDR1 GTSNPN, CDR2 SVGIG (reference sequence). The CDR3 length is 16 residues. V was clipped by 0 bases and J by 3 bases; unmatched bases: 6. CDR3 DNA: TGTGCCTGGAGTGTAAACACAGGGGGCCTCAATCAGCCCCAGCATTTT. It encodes CAWSVNTGGLNQPQHF.

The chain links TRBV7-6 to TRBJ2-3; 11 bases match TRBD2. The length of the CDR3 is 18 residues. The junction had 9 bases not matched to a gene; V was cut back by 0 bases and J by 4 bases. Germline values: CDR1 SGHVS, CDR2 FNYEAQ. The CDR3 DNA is TGTGCCAGCAGCTTAGCTGGGACTAGCGGCTTCAGCGCAGATACGCAGTATTTT. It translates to CASSLAGTSGFSADTQYF. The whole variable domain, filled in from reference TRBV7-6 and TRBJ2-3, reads GAGVSQSPRYKVTKRGQDVALRCDPISGHVSLYWYRQALGQGPEFLTYFNYEAQQDKSGLPNDRFSAERPEGSISTLTIQRTEQRDSAMYRCASSLAGTSGFSADTQYFGPGTRLTVL.

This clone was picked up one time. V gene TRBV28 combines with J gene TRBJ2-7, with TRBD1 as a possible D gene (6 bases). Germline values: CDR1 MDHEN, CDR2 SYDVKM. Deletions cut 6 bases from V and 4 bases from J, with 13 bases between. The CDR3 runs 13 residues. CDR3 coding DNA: TGTGCCAGCAGCCCCTCGGGACAATACGAGCAGTACTTC. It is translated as CASSPSGQYEQYF.

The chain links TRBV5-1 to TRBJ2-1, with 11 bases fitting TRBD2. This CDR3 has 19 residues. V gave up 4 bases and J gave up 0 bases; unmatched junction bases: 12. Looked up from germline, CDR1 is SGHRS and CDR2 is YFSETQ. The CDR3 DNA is TGCGCCAGCAGCGCCGAAGCTAGCGGGAGGCCGAGCTCCTACAATGAGCAGTTCTTC. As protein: CASSAEASGRPSSYNEQFF.

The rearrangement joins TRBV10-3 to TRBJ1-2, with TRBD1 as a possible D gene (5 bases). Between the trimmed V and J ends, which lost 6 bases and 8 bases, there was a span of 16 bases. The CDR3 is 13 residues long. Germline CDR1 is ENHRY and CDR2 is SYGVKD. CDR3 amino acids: CAISRASRGGYTF. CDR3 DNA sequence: TGTGCCATCAGCCGGGCCTCGCGGGGGGGCTACACCTTC.

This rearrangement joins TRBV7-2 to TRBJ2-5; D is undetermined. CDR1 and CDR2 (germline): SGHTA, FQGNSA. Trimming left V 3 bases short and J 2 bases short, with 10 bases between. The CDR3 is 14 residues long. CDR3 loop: CASSLVRRQETQYF. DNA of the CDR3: TGTGCCAGCAGCTTGGTGCGGCGTCAAGAGACCCAGTACTTC.